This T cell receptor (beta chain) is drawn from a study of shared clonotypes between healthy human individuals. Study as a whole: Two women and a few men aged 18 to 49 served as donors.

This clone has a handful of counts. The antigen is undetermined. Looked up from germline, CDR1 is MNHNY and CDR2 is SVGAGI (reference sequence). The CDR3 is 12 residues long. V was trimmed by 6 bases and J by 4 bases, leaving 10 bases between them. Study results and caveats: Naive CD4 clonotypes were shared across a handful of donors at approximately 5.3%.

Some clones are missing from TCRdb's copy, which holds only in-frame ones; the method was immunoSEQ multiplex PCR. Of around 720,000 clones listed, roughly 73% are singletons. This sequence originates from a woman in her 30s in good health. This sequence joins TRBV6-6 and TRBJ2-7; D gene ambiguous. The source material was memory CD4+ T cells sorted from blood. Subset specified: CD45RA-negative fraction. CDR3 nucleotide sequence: TGTGCCAGCAGCAGAAATCCTTACGAGCAGTACTTC. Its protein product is CASSRNPYEQYF.